This record covers a single T cell receptor beta chain. TCRdb reprocessed the 5' RACE reads via MiXCR and lists one record per CDR3 protein. The sample comprises 450,000 to 600,000 distinct CDR3 sequences, about a sixth of which are singletons, and roughly 17% rests with the top ten. The data were obtained in a study of T cells after yellow fever vaccination. The CDR3 extends over 16 amino acids. V shed 1 base and J shed 7 bases, with 17 bases lying between them. The germline CDR1 and CDR2 sequences are SGHVS and FNYEAQ. The source is a man aged 18 to 29 who received the YFV17D yellow fever vaccine. Specimen: PBMCs, collected around 5 days after the first yellow fever vaccination. J is TRBJ2-1 and V is TRBV7-6, with D possibly TRBD2 on 6 matching bases. CDR3 DNA sequence: TGTGCCAGCAGCTTAGTAAGGCTAGCGCTACAAAATGAGCAGTTCTTC. It codes for CASSLVRLALQNEQFF. The whole variable domain, remainder taken from reference TRBV7-6 and TRBJ2-1, is GAGVSQSPRYKVTKRGQDVALRCDPISGHVSLYWYRQALGQGPEFLTYFNYEAQQDKSGLPNDRFSAERPEGSISTLTIQRTEQRDSAMYRCASSLVRLALQNEQFFGPGTRLTVL.